This TCR beta chain comes out of a study of control samples from healthy donors and cancer patients. CDR1 is MDHEN and CDR2 is SYDVKM in the germline V gene. This CDR3 has 18 amino acids. V shed 2 bases and J 0 bases; nucleotides not matched to a gene: 9. Assay: immunoSEQ multiplex PCR; the TCRdb copy retains only in-frame clones and omits some. Altogether 60,000 to 70,000 clones are present, about 80% being singletons, with the ten largest covering about 3%. V and J are TRBV28 and TRBJ2-7, with TRBD1 matching over 11 bases. This TCR was sampled from a woman between 45 and 60 years old with lung cancer. Sequenced sample: PBMCs. CDR3 residues: CASSLVGQGAFLSYEQYF. The CDR3 DNA sequence: TGTGCCAGCAGTTTAGTCGGACAGGGGGCCTTTCTCTCCTACGAGCAGTACTTC.